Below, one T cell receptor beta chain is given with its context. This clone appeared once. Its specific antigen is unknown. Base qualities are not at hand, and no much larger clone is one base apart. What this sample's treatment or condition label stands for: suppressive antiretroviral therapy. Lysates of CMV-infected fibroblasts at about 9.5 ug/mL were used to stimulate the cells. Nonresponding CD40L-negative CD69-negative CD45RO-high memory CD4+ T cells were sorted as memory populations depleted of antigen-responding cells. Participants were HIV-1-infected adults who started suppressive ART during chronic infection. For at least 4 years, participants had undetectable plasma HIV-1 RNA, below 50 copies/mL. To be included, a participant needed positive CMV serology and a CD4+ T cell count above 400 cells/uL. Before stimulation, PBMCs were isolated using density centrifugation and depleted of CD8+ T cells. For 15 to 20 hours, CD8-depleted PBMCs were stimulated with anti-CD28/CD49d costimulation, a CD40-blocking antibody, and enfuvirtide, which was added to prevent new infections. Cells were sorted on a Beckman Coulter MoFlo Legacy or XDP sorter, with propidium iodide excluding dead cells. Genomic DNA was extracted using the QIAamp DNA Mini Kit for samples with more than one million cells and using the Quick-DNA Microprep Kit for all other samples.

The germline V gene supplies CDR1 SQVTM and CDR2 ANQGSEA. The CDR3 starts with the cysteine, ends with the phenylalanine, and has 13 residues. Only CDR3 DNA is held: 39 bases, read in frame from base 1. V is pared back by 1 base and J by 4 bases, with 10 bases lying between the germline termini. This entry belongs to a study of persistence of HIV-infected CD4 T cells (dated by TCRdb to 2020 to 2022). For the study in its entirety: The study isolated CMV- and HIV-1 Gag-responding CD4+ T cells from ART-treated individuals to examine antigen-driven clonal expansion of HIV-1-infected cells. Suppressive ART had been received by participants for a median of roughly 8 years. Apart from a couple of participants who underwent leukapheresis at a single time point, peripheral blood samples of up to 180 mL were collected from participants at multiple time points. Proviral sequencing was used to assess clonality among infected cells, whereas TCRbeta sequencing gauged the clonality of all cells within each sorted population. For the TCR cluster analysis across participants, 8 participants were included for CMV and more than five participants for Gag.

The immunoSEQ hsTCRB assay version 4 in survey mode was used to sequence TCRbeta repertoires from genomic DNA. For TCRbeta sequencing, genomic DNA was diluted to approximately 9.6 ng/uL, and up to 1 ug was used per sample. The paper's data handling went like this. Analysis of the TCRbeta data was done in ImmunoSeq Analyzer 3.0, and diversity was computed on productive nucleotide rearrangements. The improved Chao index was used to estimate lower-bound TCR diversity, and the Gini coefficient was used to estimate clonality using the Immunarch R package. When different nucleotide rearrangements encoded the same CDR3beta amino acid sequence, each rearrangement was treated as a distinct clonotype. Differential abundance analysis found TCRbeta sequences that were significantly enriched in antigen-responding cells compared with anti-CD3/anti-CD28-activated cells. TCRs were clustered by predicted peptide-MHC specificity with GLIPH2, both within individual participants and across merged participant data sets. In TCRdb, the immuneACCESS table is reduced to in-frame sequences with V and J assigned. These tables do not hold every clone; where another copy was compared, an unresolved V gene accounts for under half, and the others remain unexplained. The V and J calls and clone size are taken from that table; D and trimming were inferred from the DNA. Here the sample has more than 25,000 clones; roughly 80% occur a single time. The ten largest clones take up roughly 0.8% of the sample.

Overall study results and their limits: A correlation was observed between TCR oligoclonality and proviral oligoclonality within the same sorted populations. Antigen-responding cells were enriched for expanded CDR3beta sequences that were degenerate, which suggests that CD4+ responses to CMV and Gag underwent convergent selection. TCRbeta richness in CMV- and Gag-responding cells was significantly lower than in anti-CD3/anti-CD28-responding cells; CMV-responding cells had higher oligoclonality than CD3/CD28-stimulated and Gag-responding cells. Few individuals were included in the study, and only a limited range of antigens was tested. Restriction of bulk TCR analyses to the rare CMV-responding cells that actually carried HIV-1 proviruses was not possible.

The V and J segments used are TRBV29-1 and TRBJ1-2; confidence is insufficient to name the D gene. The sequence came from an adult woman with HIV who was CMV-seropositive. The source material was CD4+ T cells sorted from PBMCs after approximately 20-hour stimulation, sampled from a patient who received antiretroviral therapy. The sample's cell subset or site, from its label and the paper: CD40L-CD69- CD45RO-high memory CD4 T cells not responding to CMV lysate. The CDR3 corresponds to CSVEAFSGYGYTF. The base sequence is TGCAGCGTTGAAGCGTTCTCAGGCTATGGCTACACCTTC.